The rows below give T cell receptor beta chains drawn from one sample of a study of monozygotic twins with inflammatory bowel disease. TCRdb derives one entry per CDR3 protein from the 5' RACE reads, leaving out DNA. The sample includes around 400,000 distinct CDR3 sequences. The specimen sequenced was blood. The receptor source for this set is a human donor with ulcerative colitis or Crohn's disease, or a healthy co-twin of an affected twin (not recorded which). Each CDR3 is given with its conserved first and last residue. Fields, in order: V gene, J gene, CDR3 protein.

v_gene: TRBV5-6; j_gene: TRBJ2-7; CDR3aa: CASSPKPTYEQYF
v_gene: TRBV10-3; j_gene: TRBJ2-1; CDR3aa: CAIRTSGQGGSYNEQFF
v_gene: TRBV30; j_gene: TRBJ1-1; CDR3aa: CAWSTWRQGVSSFF
v_gene: TRBV20-1; j_gene: TRBJ2-3; CDR3aa: CSASSGSGGASSDTQYF
v_gene: TRBV30; j_gene: TRBJ2-3; CDR3aa: CAWSAQTSTDTQYF
v_gene: TRBV12-3/TRBV12-4; j_gene: TRBJ2-3; CDR3aa: CASSPRSPVTQYF
v_gene: TRBV12-3/TRBV12-4; j_gene: TRBJ2-5; CDR3aa: CASSPGGQGIRSKIQYF
v_gene: TRBV11-2; j_gene: TRBJ2-6; CDR3aa: CASSLWTDSGANVLTF
v_gene: TRBV20-1; j_gene: TRBJ1-1; CDR3aa: CSASPPGTGDTEAFF
v_gene: TRBV21-1; j_gene: TRBJ2-1; CDR3aa: CASSNPAGRGVVNEQFF
v_gene: TRBV19; j_gene: TRBJ2-3; CDR3aa: CASRLQPSTDTQYF
v_gene: TRBV5-1; j_gene: TRBJ1-6; CDR3aa: CASSLQANSPLHF
v_gene: TRBV7-2; j_gene: TRBJ2-4; CDR3aa: CASSLWTGLAKNIQYF
v_gene: TRBV20-1; j_gene: TRBJ1-5; CDR3aa: CSVPPPTGAPSQPQHF
v_gene: TRBV2; j_gene: TRBJ2-2; CDR3aa: CASSGRDTGELFF
v_gene: TRBV29-1; j_gene: TRBJ1-2; CDR3aa: CSVETGAGDYGYTF
v_gene: TRBV5-1; j_gene: TRBJ1-1; CDR3aa: CASKYDTEAFF
v_gene: TRBV10-3; j_gene: TRBJ2-5; CDR3aa: CAISESGSLQETQYF
v_gene: TRBV6-5; j_gene: TRBJ2-7; CDR3aa: CASRDIGPYEQYF
v_gene: TRBV5-1; j_gene: TRBJ2-3; CDR3aa: CASSPQASSDTQYF
v_gene: TRBV3-1; j_gene: TRBJ1-1; CDR3aa: CASSRATGNTEAFF
v_gene: TRBV5-1; j_gene: TRBJ2-3; CDR3aa: CASSFGGGFSTDTQYF
v_gene: TRBV19; j_gene: TRBJ1-5; CDR3aa: CASAVFAYSNQPQHF
v_gene: TRBV3-1; j_gene: TRBJ2-7; CDR3aa: CTSSQPPLYEQYF
v_gene: TRBV7-2; j_gene: TRBJ2-3; CDR3aa: CASSLSPGLTDTQYF
v_gene: TRBV7-2; j_gene: TRBJ1-5; CDR3aa: CASSLVPSGLGNQPQHF
v_gene: TRBV6-6; j_gene: TRBJ2-3; CDR3aa: CASSYRGYTDTQYF
v_gene: TRBV28; j_gene: TRBJ1-3; CDR3aa: CASRRPRESSGNTIYF
v_gene: TRBV5-1; j_gene: TRBJ2-2; CDR3aa: CASSSPSGYTGELFF
v_gene: TRBV5-6; j_gene: TRBJ2-5; CDR3aa: CASSLTAKRETQYF
v_gene: TRBV9; j_gene: TRBJ2-5; CDR3aa: CASSPQRRVSGETQYF
v_gene: TRBV29-1; j_gene: TRBJ2-5; CDR3aa: CSAGPEGQKTGETQYF
v_gene: TRBV20-1; j_gene: TRBJ2-2; CDR3aa: CSASRLAPGELFF
v_gene: TRBV5-1; j_gene: TRBJ1-6; CDR3aa: CASSPTGNSPLHF
v_gene: TRBV5-1; j_gene: TRBJ2-1; CDR3aa: CASSLWREAYNEQFF
v_gene: TRBV20-1; j_gene: TRBJ1-3; CDR3aa: CSARKAGSGNTIYF
v_gene: TRBV27; j_gene: TRBJ2-3; CDR3aa: CASSFRTSGNADTQYF
v_gene: TRBV12-3/TRBV12-4; j_gene: TRBJ1-1; CDR3aa: CASRPGQGANTEAFF
v_gene: TRBV4-1; j_gene: TRBJ2-7; CDR3aa: CASSHRDGEYEQYF
v_gene: TRBV29-1; j_gene: TRBJ2-5; CDR3aa: CSVGYQETQYF
v_gene: TRBV3-1; j_gene: TRBJ2-1; CDR3aa: CASSQDGASYNEQFF
v_gene: TRBV19; j_gene: TRBJ2-3; CDR3aa: CASRDTRTDTQYF
v_gene: TRBV20-1; j_gene: TRBJ2-3; CDR3aa: CSARSPYPEDTQYF
v_gene: TRBV10-2; j_gene: TRBJ1-1; CDR3aa: CASQRGATEAFF
v_gene: TRBV5-1; j_gene: TRBJ2-7; CDR3aa: CASTSGWGVDSYEQYF
v_gene: TRBV7-2; j_gene: TRBJ2-7; CDR3aa: CASSSSQIGGLEQYF
v_gene: TRBV7-2; j_gene: TRBJ2-7; CDR3aa: CASSLEQGGEQYF
v_gene: TRBV7-9; j_gene: TRBJ1-2; CDR3aa: CASSLVESWDRTYGYTF
v_gene: TRBV21-1; j_gene: TRBJ1-6; CDR3aa: CASSKQGPNSPLHF
v_gene: TRBV4-1; j_gene: TRBJ2-3; CDR3aa: CASSQDGTSGWDTQYF
v_gene: TRBV30; j_gene: TRBJ2-5; CDR3aa: CAWSVNSQETQYF
v_gene: TRBV7-2; j_gene: TRBJ1-1; CDR3aa: CASSFRAWRGNTEAFF
v_gene: TRBV6-1; j_gene: TRBJ1-1; CDR3aa: CASSEAASGGFLNTEAFF
v_gene: TRBV5-1; j_gene: TRBJ1-5; CDR3aa: CASSLDGQINQPQHF
v_gene: TRBV20-1; j_gene: TRBJ1-5; CDR3aa: CSAPLGTGGNQPQHF
v_gene: TRBV10-2; j_gene: TRBJ1-1; CDR3aa: CASSESRAETEAFF
v_gene: TRBV6-5; j_gene: TRBJ1-6; CDR3aa: CASSYTGQENSPLHF
v_gene: TRBV5-1; j_gene: TRBJ2-3; CDR3aa: CASSRLPDTQYF
v_gene: TRBV14; j_gene: TRBJ2-7; CDR3aa: CASSQERGIYEQYF
v_gene: TRBV18; j_gene: TRBJ2-5; CDR3aa: CASSRRVFGEETQYF